A single TCR beta chain is shown here with its context. The entry originates in a study of blood T cell repertoires in COVID-19. Per the original methods: Amplifying reference gene primers gave estimates of nucleated cell counts. The protocol was immunoSEQ multiplex PCR, while the TCRdb copy is restricted to in-frame clones and leaves out a portion. V and J calls and clone size are given by that table; D and trimming were obtained from the DNA. The sample yields a few hundred thousand clones, over 80% seen once. All enrollees were roughly 18 to 89 years old and from some 24 US areas. Cohort 3 donors were reported recovered after two negative PCRs, clearance, or symptom resolution. Sequences were obtained from PBMCs or T cells enriched from blood (not recorded which). This receptor was taken from a woman in her forties or fifties who had recovered from COVID-19.

The CDR3 loop reads CASSFLWTLGSTGELFF. CDR3 sequence (DNA): TGTGCCAGCAGCTTTTTGTGGACACTCGGTAGCACCGGGGAGCTGTTTTTT. J is TRBJ2-2 and V is TRBV7-2; a possible D gene is TRBD1 (5 bases). The CDR3 extends over 17 amino acids. CDR1 and CDR2 from the germline V gene are SGHTA and FQGNSA. V was pared by 3 bases and J by 4 bases, with 18 bases between.